One sample yielded the 19 T cell receptor beta chains listed below, sequenced in a study of blood T cells in healthy people across ages. Sample-barcoded 5' priming and a J-beta primer mix drove a second PCR of roughly 6 to 12 cycles. From the 5' RACE reads, TCRdb called clonotypes with MiXCR, one entry per CDR3 protein. The profile shows under 800,000 distinct CDR3 sequences, approximately 43% of them singletons. Specimen: blood. The receptor set was obtained from a woman in her sixties in good health.

The CDR3 sequence is CASSVYAGNTDTQYF. The CDR3 coding sequence is TGTGCCAGCAGCGTTTATGCAGGGAACACAGATACGCAGTATTTT. V gene TRBV9 combines with J gene TRBJ2-3, with D perhaps matching TRBD1 (5 bases). The CDR3 extends over 15 amino acids. Germline V lookup: CDR1 SGDLS, CDR2 YYNGEE. V lost 2 bases, J lost 2 bases, and 12 bases lay in between.

This clonotype was seen a handful of times. CDR3 nucleotide sequence: TGTGCCAGCAGCGTACGCCCGACTAGCGGGATCGGTGAGCAGTTCTTC. Its protein is CASSVRPTSGIGEQFF. The V gene is TRBV9, the J gene TRBJ2-1; 11 bases fit TRBD2. V was clipped by 1 base and J by 9 bases; unmatched bases: 9. Germline CDR1 reads SGDLS; CDR2 reads YYNGEE. The CDR3 is 16 amino acids.

The chain couples TRBV6-5 to TRBJ2-3; 12 bases match TRBD2. The V gene's germline CDR1 is MNHEY and CDR2 SVGAGI. V lost 5 bases, J lost 5 bases, and 5 bases stayed unmatched. The CDR3 runs to 15 residues. The CDR3 region has the DNA TGTGCCAGCAGTACCCCGACTAGCGGGGGAGATACGCAGTATTTT. Its protein product is CASSTPTSGGDTQYF.

This rearrangement joins TRBV7-8 to TRBJ2-5; TRBD1 matches at 8 bases. CDR1 and CDR2 (germline): SGHVS, FQNEAQ. Losses at the gene ends were 5 bases for V and 2 bases for J; bases not matched to a gene: 10. CDR3 length: 16 amino acids. This CDR3 is CASSRPRGPIQETQYF. The CDR3 DNA reads as TGTGCCAGCAGCCGACCCAGGGGGCCCATTCAAGAGACCCAGTACTTC.

This clonotype showed up many times. The chain couples TRBV12-3 or TRBV12-4 to TRBJ2-7; weak D call: TRBD1 (6 bases). The CDR3 runs 14 residues. Deletions cut 5 bases from V and 3 bases from J, with 14 bases between. The CDR3 loop is CASSPGHQNYEQYF. The CDR3 coding sequence is TGTGCCAGCAGTCCGGGACACCAGAACTACGAGCAGTACTTC.

This clonotype was seen more than once but under ten times. The chain uses TRBV12-3 or TRBV12-4 and TRBJ2-7; D is unclear. This CDR3 region has 13 residues. Trimming removed 5 bases from V and 2 bases from J, with 10 bases in between. CDR3 in DNA: TGTGCCAGCAGTGTGGGCAGAACCTACGAGCAGTACTTC. This codes for CASSVGRTYEQYF.

This clonotype was seen a few times. V gene TRBV7-9 combines with J gene TRBJ2-5; 8 bases map to TRBD2. The CDR3 contains 14 residues. The trim removed 3 bases at V and 4 bases at J, leaving 4 bases unmatched. Germline-derived CDR1 and CDR2 are SEHNR and FQNEAQ (reference sequence). CDR3 region: CASSFGGDRETQYF. As DNA, the CDR3 is TGTGCCAGCAGCTTCGGGGGGGATAGAGAGACCCAGTACTTC.

The chain has TRBV12-3 or TRBV12-4 and TRBJ2-1, with 9 nucleotides matching TRBD1. V lost 4 bases, J lost 6 bases, and 7 bases stayed unmatched. The CDR3 extends over 15 amino acids. The CDR3 protein is CASSYTGGGTNEQFF. The CDR3, as DNA: TGTGCCAGCAGTTACACAGGGGGCGGAACCAATGAGCAGTTCTTC.

This chain uses TRBV20-1 with TRBJ1-5; D may be TRBD1 (5 bases). The V gene lost 4 bases and the J gene lost 1 base, with 11 bases spanning the gap. The CDR3 covers 14 residues. CDR1 DFQATT and CDR2 SNEGSKA come from the germline V gene (reference sequence). The CDR3 nucleotides read TGCAGTGCTACCCCAGGGATAAGCAATCAGCCCCAGCATTTT. It specifies CSATPGISNQPQHF.

This chain uses TRBV18 with TRBJ1-2, with a tentative D call TRBD1 (5 bases). CDR1 is KGHSH, CDR2 LQKENI, per germline. This CDR3 has 14 amino acids. V was pared by 0 bases and J by 5 bases, with 10 bases between. The CDR3 DNA sequence: TGTGCCAGCTCACCACCGGGACGGGAGTATGGCTACACCTTC. It codes for CASSPPGREYGYTF. Full variable domain (remainder filled in from reference TRBV18 and TRBJ1-2): NAGVMQNPRHLVRRRGQEARLRCSPMKGHSHVYWYRQLPEEGLKFMVYLQKENIIDESGMPKERFSAEFPKEGPSILRIQQVVRGDSAAYFCASSPPGREYGYTFGSGTRLTVV.

This clonotype was detected only a few times. This chain links TRBV9 with TRBJ2-1, with 7 bases aligning to TRBD2. Losses at the gene ends were 3 bases for V and 9 bases for J; bases not matched to a gene: 6. Germline assignment: CDR1 SGDLS and CDR2 YYNGEE. There are 13 residues in the CDR3. The CDR3 sequence is CASSAGLGLEQFF. The CDR3 region has the DNA TGTGCCAGCAGCGCCGGACTAGGTCTTGAGCAGTTCTTC.

The chain has TRBV13 and TRBJ1-4; D is perhaps TRBD1 (6 bases). V was clipped by 8 bases and J by 4 bases, with 17 bases between them. This CDR3 contains 15 residues. The germline V gene has CDR1 PRHDT and CDR2 FYEKMQ (reference sequence). The chain's CDR3 is CASGIGGISNEKLFF. DNA of the CDR3: TGTGCCAGCGGAATAGGGGGTATAAGTAATGAAAAACTGTTTTTT.

The genes are TRBV7-9 and TRBJ2-7, with TRBD1 matching over 9 bases. The CDR3 sequence is 13 residues long. Trimming at V came to 2 bases and at J to 5 bases, leaving 1 base not matched to a gene. Germline-derived CDR1 and CDR2 are SEHNR and FQNEAQ (reference sequence). The CDR3 DNA sequence: TGTGCCAGCAGCTTACGGGACAGGGACGAGCAGTACTTC. Its protein is CASSLRDRDEQYF.

This clonotype was seen repeatedly, ten times or more. The gene calls are TRBV20-1 and TRBJ2-7; 7 bases match TRBD1. The germline V gene has CDR1 DFQATT and CDR2 SNEGSKA (reference sequence). This CDR3 has 12 amino acids. V lost 6 bases, J lost 5 bases, and 7 bases stayed unmatched. The CDR3 nucleotides read TGCAGTGCCCCGAGACAGGGAGACGAGCAGTACTTC. As protein: CSAPRQGDEQYF.

V is TRBV12-3 or TRBV12-4 and J is TRBJ1-2, with D possibly matching TRBD1 (6 bases). V lost 6 bases, J lost 6 bases, and 14 bases lay in between. This CDR3 has 13 residues. CDR3 sequence (DNA): TGTGCCAGCAGGGAAACAGGGAGGGATGGCTACACCTTC. Its translation is CASRETGRDGYTF.

This clonotype was counted between two and nine times. The chain recombines TRBV24-1 with TRBJ2-7; 7 bases align to TRBD1. The J segment lost 0 bases and the V segment lost 9 bases, leaving 4 bases of the junction unmatched. The CDR3 has 13 residues. Germline CDR1 is KGHDR and CDR2 is SFDVKD. This chain's CDR3 is CATSTGSSYEQYF. The CDR3 DNA follows: TGTGCCACCTCGACAGGGAGCTCCTACGAGCAGTACTTC.

V is TRBV5-1 and J is TRBJ1-1; D perhaps matches TRBD1 (5 bases). The V gene's germline CDR1 is SGHRS and CDR2 YFSETQ. The CDR3 covers 15 residues. V dropped 4 bases and J dropped 3 bases, with 16 bases sitting between them. CDR3 protein: CASSDERGGDTEAFF. The CDR3 nucleotides read TGCGCCAGCAGCGACGAACGGGGGGGGGACACTGAAGCTTTCTTT.

This clonotype has just a few counts. This chain connects TRBV6-6 to TRBJ2-1; TRBD1 matches 8 bases. The CDR3 totals 15 residues. CDR1 and CDR2 from the germline V gene are MNHNY and SVGAGI (reference sequence). The V segment lost 6 bases and the J segment 5 bases; nucleotides outside the gene matches: 9. Here the CDR3 reads CASSPGGSPNNEQFF. CDR3 sequence (DNA): TGTGCCAGCAGCCCAGGGGGCTCCCCCAACAATGAGCAGTTCTTC.

This clonotype was observed a handful of times. The chain has TRBV29-1 and TRBJ2-1, with 11 bases matching TRBD2. The CDR3 contains 15 residues. The germline V gene encodes CDR1 SQVTM and CDR2 ANQGSEA. The ends lost 3 bases at V and 6 bases at J; junction bases unmatched: 7. Written as DNA, the CDR3 is TGCAGCGTTGAGGGTGTAGCGGGAGGGCCCAATGAGCAGTTCTTC. This translates into CSVEGVAGGPNEQFF.